Reported below is one T cell receptor beta chain. No antigen is known for it. The sample holds no much larger clone one base away, and base qualities are not on file. Reading from cysteine to phenylalanine, the CDR3 counts 14 amino acids. Just CDR3 DNA is preserved here, 42 bases in frame from base 1. V is clipped by 0 bases and J by 0 bases, and the sequence between their germline boundaries is 7 bases long. Looking up the germline V gene yields CDR1 SGHRS and CDR2 YFSETQ. The data originate from a study of OX40 agonist ivuxolimab in advanced cancers. About the full investigation: Ivuxolimab, which targeted the costimulatory receptor OX40 (CD134), was an agonistic, fully human IgG2 monoclonal antibody. Of the roughly 52 patients in dose escalation, some 20 had hepatocellular carcinoma, about 15 had melanoma, 9 had renal cell carcinoma and 9 had head and neck cancer. The purpose of peripheral TCRbeta sequencing was to test whether ivuxolimab changed TCR sequence diversity and led to clonal T-cell expansion. The paper reports the monotherapy dose-escalation portion (N of about 50 patients) of the phase I ivuxolimab trial. Intravenous ivuxolimab was administered to patients every 2 weeks at six dose levels: 0.01, 0.1, 0.3, 1.5, 3 and 10 mg/kg. The dose-escalation cohort was 82.7% male with a mean age of approximately 60 years, ranging from roughly 20 to 80. Partial responses occurred in three dose-escalation patients: two with cutaneous melanoma and one with hepatocellular carcinoma. Patients were allowed to have had prior anti-PD-1, anti-PD-L1 or anti-CTLA-4 therapy, and approximately 37% of the dose-escalation patients had been treated with checkpoint inhibitors. The full study reports these points: Low levels of normalized T-cell clonal expansion were also shown by some nonresponding patients. In the 0.1-3.0 mg/kg groups, partial responders were among the patients with the lowest normalized peripheral clonal expansion, particularly in CD8+ T cells. On average, CD8+ T cells showed more expanded clones than CD4+ T cells after ivuxolimab. The antigen specificity of the peripheral T cells that underwent clonal expansion was not determined. At doses from 0.1 to 3.0 mg/kg, clonal expansion was seen in both CD4+ and CD8+ blood T cells between baseline and week 6.

To sequence the TCRbeta CDR3 region, genomic DNA was isolated from the sorted cells. TCRbeta CDR3 regions were sequenced using the immunoSEQ Assay. TCRdb holds this immuneACCESS table with in-frame rearrangements only. Some clones are missing; in checked studies, unresolved V genes explain under half, and the rest has no known cause. This sample has roughly 90,000 clones in its table, and around nine tenths of those were observed once. The top ten clones comprise just under 0.8% of the sample. The trial excluded patients who had a history of autoimmune disease or who were on systemic immunosuppression. In every dose cohort, peripheral blood was drawn for TCR sequencing at baseline, cycle 4 day 1, and cycle 7 day 1. The samples were taken from a phase I, first-in-human, multicenter, open-label dose-escalation trial of ivuxolimab. Adults with locally advanced or metastatic melanoma, renal cell carcinoma, hepatocellular carcinoma or head and neck squamous cell carcinoma were enrolled in the trial. Before TCR sequencing, CD4+ and CD8+ T cells were separately sorted from peripheral blood.

The material sequenced was CD4+ or CD8+ T cells sorted from blood, taken in a trial of the OX40 agonist ivuxolimab. The chain was built from TRBV5-1 and TRBJ2-7; the D gene cannot be named for sure. The source of this sequence is an adult with an advanced solid tumor such as melanoma, head and neck, liver or kidney cancer. The DNA is as follows: TGCGCCAGCAGCTTGGAGGCGCCCTCCTACGAGCAGTACTTC. Protein translation: CASSLEAPSYEQYF.